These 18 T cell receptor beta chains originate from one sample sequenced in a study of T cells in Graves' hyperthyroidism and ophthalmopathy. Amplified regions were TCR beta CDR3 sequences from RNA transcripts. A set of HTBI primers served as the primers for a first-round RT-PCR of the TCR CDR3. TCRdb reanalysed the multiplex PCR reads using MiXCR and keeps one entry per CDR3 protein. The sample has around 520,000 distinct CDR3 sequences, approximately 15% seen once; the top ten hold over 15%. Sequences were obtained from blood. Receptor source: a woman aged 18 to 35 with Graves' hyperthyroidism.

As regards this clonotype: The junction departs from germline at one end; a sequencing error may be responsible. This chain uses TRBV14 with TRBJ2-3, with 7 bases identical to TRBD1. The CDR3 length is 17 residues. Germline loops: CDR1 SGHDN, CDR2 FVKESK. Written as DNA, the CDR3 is TGTGCCAGCAGCCAGGTTAAGGACAGGCCTAGCACAGGTACGCAGTATTTT. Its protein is CASSQVKDRPSTGTQYF.

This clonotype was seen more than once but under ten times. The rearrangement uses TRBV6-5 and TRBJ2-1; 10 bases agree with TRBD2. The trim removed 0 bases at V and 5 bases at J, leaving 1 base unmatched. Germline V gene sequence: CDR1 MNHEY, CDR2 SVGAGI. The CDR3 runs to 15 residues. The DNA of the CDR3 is TGTGCCAGCAGTTACTCAACTAGCGGGGACAATGAGCAGTTCTTC. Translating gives CASSYSTSGDNEQFF.

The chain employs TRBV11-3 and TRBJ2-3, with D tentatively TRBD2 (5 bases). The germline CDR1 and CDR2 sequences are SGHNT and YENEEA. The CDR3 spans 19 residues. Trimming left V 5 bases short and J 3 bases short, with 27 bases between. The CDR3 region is CASSRPDRGAHEGTDTQYF. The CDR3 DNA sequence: TGTGCCAGCAGCCGACCAGATCGCGGAGCCCACGAGGGAACAGATACGCAGTATTTT.

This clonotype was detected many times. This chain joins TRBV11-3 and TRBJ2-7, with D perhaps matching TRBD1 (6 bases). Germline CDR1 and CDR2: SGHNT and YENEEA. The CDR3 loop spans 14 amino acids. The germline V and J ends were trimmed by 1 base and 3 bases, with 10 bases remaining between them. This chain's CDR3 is CASSLAGQRYEQYF. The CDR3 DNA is TGTGCCAGCAGCTTAGCGGGACAACGCTACGAGCAGTACTTC.

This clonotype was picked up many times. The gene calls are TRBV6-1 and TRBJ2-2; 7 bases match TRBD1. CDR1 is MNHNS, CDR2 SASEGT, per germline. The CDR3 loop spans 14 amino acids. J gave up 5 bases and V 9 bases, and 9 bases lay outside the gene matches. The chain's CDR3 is CASRTGSGTGELFF. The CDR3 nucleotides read TGTGCCAGTAGGACAGGCTCTGGGACCGGGGAGCTGTTTTTT.

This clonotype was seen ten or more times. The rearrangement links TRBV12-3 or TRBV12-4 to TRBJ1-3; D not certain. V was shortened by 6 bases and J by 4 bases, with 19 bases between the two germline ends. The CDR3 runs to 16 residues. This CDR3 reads CASRSRTAQTGNTIYF. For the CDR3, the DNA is TGTGCCAGCAGGTCCCGGACGGCCCAAACGGGAAACACCATATATTTT.

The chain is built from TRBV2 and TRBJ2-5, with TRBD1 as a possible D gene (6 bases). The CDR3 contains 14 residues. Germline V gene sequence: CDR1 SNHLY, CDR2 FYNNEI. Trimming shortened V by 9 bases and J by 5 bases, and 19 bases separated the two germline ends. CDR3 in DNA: TGTGCCAGTGGAAAACAGGGTCCTCTCGAGACCCAGTACTTC. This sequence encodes CASGKQGPLETQYF.

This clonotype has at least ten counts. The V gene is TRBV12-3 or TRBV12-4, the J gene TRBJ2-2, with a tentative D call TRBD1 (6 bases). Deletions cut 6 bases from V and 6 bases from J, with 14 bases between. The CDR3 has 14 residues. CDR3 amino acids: CASRSGHYPGELFF. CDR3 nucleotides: TGTGCCAGCAGATCGGGACATTACCCCGGGGAGCTGTTTTTT.

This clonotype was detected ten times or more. The CDR3 here is CASSPTLSGRGEQFF. As DNA, the CDR3 is TGTGCCAGCAGTCCCACCTTGAGCGGGAGAGGTGAGCAGTTCTTC. The genes are TRBV12-3 or TRBV12-4 and TRBJ2-1; 8 bases fit TRBD2. The V gene end was trimmed by 5 bases and the J gene end by 9 bases; junction bases not matched to a gene: 12. The CDR3 is made up of 15 amino acids.

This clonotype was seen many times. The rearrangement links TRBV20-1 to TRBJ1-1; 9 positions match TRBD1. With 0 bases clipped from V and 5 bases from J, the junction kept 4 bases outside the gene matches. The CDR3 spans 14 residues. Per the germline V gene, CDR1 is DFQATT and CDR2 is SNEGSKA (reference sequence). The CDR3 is CSARDVGTGTEAFF. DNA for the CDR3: TGCAGTGCTAGAGATGTTGGGACAGGGACTGAAGCTTTCTTT.

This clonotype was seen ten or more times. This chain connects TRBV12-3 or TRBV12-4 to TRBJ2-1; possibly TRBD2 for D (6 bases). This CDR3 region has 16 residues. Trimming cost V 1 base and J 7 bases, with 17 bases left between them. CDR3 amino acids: CASSLGLAGPSNEQFF. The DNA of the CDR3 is TGTGCCAGCAGTTTAGGTCTGGCGGGACCTTCGAATGAGCAGTTCTTC.

Here the CDR3 DNA reads TGTGCCAGTAGTACACGACGGGGAGGTCAGCCCCAGCATTTT. This sequence encodes CASSTRRGGQPQHF. The rearrangement links TRBV19 to TRBJ1-5; D gene uncertain. V was pared by 4 bases and J by 6 bases, with 13 bases between. CDR1 is LNHDA and CDR2 is SQIVND in the germline V gene (reference sequence). The CDR3 consists of 14 residues.

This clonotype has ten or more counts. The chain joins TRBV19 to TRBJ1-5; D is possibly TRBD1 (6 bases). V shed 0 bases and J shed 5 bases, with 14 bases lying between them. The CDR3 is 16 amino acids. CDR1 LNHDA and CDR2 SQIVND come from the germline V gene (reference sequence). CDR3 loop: CASSIEGRGTHQPQHF. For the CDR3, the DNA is TGTGCCAGTAGTATAGAGGGCAGGGGCACTCATCAGCCCCAGCATTTT.

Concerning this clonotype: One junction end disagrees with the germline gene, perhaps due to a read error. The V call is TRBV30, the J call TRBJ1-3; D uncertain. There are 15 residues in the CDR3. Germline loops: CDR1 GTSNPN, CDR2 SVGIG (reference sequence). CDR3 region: CAWGVRRLSGNTIYF. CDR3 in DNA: TGTGCCTGGGGTGTACGGAGGCTATCTGGAAACACCATATATTTT.

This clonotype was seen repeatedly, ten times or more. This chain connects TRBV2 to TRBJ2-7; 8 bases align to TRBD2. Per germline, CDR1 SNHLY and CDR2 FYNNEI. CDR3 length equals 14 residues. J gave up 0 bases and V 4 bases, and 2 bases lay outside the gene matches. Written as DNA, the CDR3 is TGTGCCAGCAGTGTTAGCGGGGCCTCCTACGAGCAGTACTTC. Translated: CASSVSGASYEQYF.

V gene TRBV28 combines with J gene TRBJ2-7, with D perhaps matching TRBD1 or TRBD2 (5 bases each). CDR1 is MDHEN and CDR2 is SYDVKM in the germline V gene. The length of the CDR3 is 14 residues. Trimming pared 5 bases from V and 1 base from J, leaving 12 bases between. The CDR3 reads CASSESGRSYEQYF. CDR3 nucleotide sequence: TGTGCCAGCAGTGAATCGGGACGGTCCTACGAGCAGTACTTC.

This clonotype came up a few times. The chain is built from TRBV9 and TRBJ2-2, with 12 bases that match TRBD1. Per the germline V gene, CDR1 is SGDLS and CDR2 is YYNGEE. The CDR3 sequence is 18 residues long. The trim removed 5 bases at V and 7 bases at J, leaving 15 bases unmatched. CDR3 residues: CASRSGSGTGGFGGELFF. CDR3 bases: TGTGCCAGCAGATCAGGGAGTGGGACAGGGGGCTTTGGCGGGGAGCTGTTTTTT.

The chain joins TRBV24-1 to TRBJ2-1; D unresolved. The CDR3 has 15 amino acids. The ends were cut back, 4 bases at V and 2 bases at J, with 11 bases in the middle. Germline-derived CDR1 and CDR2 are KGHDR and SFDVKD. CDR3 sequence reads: CATSDLGWTYNEQFF. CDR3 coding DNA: TGTGCCACCAGTGACTTAGGGTGGACCTACAATGAGCAGTTCTTC.